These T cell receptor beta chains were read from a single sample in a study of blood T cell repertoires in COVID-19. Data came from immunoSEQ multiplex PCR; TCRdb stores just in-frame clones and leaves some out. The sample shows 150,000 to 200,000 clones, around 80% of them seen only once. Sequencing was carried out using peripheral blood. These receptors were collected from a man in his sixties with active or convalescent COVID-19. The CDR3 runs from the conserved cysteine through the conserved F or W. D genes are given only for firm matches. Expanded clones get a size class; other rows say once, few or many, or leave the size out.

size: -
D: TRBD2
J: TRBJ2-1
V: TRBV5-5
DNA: TGTGCCAGCAGCTTGCCGGGACTAGCGGGCGTCAATGAGCAGTTCTTC
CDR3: CASSLPGLAGVNEQFF

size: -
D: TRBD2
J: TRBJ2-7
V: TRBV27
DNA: TGTGCCAGCAGACTAGCGGGAGGCAGCTCCTACGAGCAGTACTTC
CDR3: CASRLAGGSSYEQYF

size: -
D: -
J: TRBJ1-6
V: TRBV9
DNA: TGTGCCAGCAGCGTCCCCCCGGCACCCCTCCACTTT
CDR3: CASSVPPAPLHF

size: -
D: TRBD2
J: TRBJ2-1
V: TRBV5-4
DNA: TGTGCCAGCAGCTTCCCTAGCGGGAGGGTGGGTAATGAGCAGTTCTTC
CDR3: CASSFPSGRVGNEQFF

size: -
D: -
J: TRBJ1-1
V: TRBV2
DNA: TGTGCCAGCAGTGTGGCAGGGCAGACTGAAGCTTTCTTT
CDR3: CASSVAGQTEAFF

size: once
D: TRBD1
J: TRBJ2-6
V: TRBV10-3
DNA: TGTGCCATCAGCCAGACAGGGGGTAGCTCTGGGGCCAACGTCCTGACTTTC
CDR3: CAISQTGGSSGANVLTF

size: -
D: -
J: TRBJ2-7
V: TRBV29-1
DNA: TGCAGCGTTATACGGACAGCAGACTCCTACGAGCAGTACTTC
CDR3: CSVIRTADSYEQYF

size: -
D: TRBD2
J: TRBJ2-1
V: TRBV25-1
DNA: TGTGCCAGCGCTAAAGCGGGGAGCTCCTACAATGAGCAGTTCTTC
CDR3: CASAKAGSSYNEQFF

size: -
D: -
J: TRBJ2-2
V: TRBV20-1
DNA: TGCAGTGCTAGGGACTTCGGGGAGCTGTTTTTT
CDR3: CSARDFGELFF

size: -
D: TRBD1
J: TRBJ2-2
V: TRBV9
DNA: TGTGCCAGCAGCGCAGGGGGTAACGGGGAGCTGTTTTTT
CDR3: CASSAGGNGELFF

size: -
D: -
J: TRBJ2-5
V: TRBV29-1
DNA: TGCAGCGTTGTGCCGGACCAAGAGACCCAGTACTTC
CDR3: CSVVPDQETQYF

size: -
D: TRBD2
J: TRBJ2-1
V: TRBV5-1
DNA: TGCGCCAGCAGCAAGCTAGCGGGAGTCGGGGATGAGCAGTTCTTC
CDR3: CASSKLAGVGDEQFF

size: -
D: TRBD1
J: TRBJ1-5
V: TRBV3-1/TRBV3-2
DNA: TGTGCCAGCAGCCCCGGGACAGCGAGCAATCAGCCCCAGCATTTT
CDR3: CASSPGTASNQPQHF

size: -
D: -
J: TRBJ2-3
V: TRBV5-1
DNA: TGCGCCAGCACCTTCTCACAGGGATCGCGGCGCACAGATACGCAGTATTTT
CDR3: CASTFSQGSRRTDTQYF

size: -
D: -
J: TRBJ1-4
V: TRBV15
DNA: TGTGCCACCAGCAGAGAACGACAGATAACTAATGAAAAACTGTTTTTT
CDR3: CATSRERQITNEKLFF

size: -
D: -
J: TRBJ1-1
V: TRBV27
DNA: TGTGCCAGCAGTTTAACAGCCTCCATGAACACTGAAGCTTTCTTT
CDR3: CASSLTASMNTEAFF

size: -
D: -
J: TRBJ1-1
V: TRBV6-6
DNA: TGTGCCAGCAGTTACTCGAGAGGAACTGAAGCTTTCTTT
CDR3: CASSYSRGTEAFF

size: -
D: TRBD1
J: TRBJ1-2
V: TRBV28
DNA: TGTGCCAGCAGTACCCCGGTGGGGCTAGGACAGGGGGCCGTTCAGGGCCTTGCTGGCTACACCTTC
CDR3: CASSTPVGLGQGAVQGLAGYTF

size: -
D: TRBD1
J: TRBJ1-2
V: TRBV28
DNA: TGTGCCAGCAGACCTTCAGGGGGCGGCTATGGCTACACCTTC
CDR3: CASRPSGGGYGYTF

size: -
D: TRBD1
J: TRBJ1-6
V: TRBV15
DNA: TGTGCCACCAGCAGAATCAGGGGGGATTCACCCCTCCACTTT
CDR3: CATSRIRGDSPLHF

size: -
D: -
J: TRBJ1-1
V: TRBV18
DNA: TGTGCCAGCTCACCACCACAGAAAAGGACTGAAGCTTTCTTT
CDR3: CASSPPQKRTEAFF

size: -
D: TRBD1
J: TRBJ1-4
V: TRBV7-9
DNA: TGTGCCAGCAGCCCCCGGACAGGGGGCAAGGAAAAACTGTTTTTT
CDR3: CASSPRTGGKEKLFF

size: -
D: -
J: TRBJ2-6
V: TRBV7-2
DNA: TGTGCCAGCAGCCCTTCCCTCTCTGGGGCCAACGTCCTGACTTTC
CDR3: CASSPSLSGANVLTF

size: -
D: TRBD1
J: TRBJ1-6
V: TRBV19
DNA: TGTGCCAGTAATCCGGGACAGGGCTATTCACCCCTCCACTTT
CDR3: CASNPGQGYSPLHF

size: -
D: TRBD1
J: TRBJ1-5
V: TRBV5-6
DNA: TGTGCCAGCAGCCCCAGGACAGGATCGAGCAATCAGCCCCAGCATTTT
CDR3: CASSPRTGSSNQPQHF

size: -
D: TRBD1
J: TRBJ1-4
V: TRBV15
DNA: TGTGCCACCAGCAGAGAGACAGGGACTAATGAAAAACTGTTTTTT
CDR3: CATSRETGTNEKLFF

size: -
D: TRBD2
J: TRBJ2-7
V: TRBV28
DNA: TGTGCCAGCAGTTTAGGGGCTAGCGGGACTCAATGGGAGTACTTC
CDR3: CASSLGASGTQWEYF

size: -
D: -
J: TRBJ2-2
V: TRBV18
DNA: TGTGCCAGCTCACCCCTGAGGGGGTCGAACACCGGGGAGCTGTTTTTT
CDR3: CASSPLRGSNTGELFF

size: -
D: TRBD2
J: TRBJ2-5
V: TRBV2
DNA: TGTGCCAGCAGCTTCCGACTAGCGGGACAAGAGACCCAGTACTTC
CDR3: CASSFRLAGQETQYF

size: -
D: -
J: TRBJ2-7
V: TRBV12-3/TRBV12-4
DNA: TGTGCCAGCACCCCTTCCACCAGCTACGAGCAGTACTTC
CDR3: CASTPSTSYEQYF

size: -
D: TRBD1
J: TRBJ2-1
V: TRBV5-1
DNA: TGCGCCAGCAGCTCTGGGACAGGGGTCGAGGGTGAGCAGTTCTTC
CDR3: CASSSGTGVEGEQFF

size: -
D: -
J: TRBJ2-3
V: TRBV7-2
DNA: TGTGCCAGCAGCTTAGGGCGGACAGATACGCAGTATTTT
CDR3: CASSLGRTDTQYF

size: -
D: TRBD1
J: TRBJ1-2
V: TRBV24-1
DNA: TGTGCCACCAGTGATTTCGACAGGGCCTATGGCTACACCTTC
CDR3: CATSDFDRAYGYTF

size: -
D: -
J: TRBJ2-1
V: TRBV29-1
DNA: TGCAGCGTTGGGGTGGGAGGACTCAATGAGCAGTTCTTC
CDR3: CSVGVGGLNEQFF